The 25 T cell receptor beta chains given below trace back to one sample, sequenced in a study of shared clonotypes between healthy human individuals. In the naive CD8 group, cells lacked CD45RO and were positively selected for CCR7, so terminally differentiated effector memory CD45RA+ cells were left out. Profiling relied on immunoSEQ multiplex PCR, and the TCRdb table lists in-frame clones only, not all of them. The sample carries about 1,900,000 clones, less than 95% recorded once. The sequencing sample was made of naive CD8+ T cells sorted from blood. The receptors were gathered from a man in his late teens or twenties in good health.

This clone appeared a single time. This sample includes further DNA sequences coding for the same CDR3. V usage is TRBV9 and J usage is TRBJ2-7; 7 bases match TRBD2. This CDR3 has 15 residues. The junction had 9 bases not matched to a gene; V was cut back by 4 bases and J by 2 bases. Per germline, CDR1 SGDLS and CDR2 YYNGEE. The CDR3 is CASSPGGTVAYEQYF. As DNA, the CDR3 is TGTGCCAGCAGCCCCGGGGGGACGGTAGCCTACGAGCAGTACTTC.

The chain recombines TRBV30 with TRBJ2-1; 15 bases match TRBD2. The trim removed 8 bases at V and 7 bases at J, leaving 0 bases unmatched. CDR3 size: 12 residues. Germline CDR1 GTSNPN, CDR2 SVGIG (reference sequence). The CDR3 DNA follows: TGTGCCGGGACTAGCGGGGGGAATGAGCAGTTCTTC. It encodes CAGTSGGNEQFF.

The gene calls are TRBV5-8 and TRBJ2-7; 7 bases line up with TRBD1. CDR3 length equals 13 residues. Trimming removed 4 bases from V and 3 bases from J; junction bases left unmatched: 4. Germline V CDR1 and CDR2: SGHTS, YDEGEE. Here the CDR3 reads CASSPGDSYEQYF. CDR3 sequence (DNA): TGTGCCAGCAGCCCAGGGGACAGCTACGAGCAGTACTTC. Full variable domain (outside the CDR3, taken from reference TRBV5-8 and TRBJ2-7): EAGVTQSPTHLIKTRGQQATLRCSPISGHTSVYWYQQALGLGLQFLLWYDEGEERNRGNFPPRFSGRQFPNYSSELNVNALELEDSALYLCASSPGDSYEQYFGPGTRLTVT.

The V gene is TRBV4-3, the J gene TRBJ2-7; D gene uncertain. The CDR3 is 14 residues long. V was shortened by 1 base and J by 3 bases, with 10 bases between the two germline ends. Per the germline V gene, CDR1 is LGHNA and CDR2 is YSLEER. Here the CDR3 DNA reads TGCGCCAGCAGCCAAGGCATAGGGATCTACGAGCAGTACTTC. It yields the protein CASSQGIGIYEQYF.

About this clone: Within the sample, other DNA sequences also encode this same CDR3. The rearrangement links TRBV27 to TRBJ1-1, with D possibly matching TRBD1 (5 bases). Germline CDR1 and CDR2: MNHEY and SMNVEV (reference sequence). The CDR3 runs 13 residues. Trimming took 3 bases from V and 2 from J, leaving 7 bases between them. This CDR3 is CASSLTANTEAFF. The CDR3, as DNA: TGTGCCAGCAGTTTGACAGCAAACACTGAAGCTTTCTTT.

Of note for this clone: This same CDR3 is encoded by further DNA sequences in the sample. CDR3 sequence: CAWSVGGGNQPQHF. The CDR3 nucleotides read TGTGCCTGGAGTGTCGGAGGTGGCAATCAGCCCCAGCATTTT. V usage is TRBV30 and J usage is TRBJ1-5; D uncertain. The CDR3 sequence is 14 residues long. Between the trimmed V and J ends, which lost 0 bases and 2 bases, there was a span of 8 bases. Germline CDR1 reads GTSNPN; CDR2 reads SVGIG (reference sequence).

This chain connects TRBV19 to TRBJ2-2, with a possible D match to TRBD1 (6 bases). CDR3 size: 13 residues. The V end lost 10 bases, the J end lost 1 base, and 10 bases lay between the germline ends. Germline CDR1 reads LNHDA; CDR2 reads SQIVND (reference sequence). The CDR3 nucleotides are TGTGCCACCGAGACAGGGAACACCGGGGAGCTGTTTTTT. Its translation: CATETGNTGELFF.

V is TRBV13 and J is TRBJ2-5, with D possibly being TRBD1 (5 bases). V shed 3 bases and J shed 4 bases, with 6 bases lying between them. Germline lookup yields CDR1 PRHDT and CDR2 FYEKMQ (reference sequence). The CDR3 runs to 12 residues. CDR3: CASSFQGETQYF. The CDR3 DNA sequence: TGTGCCAGCAGCTTCCAGGGAGAGACCCAGTACTTC.

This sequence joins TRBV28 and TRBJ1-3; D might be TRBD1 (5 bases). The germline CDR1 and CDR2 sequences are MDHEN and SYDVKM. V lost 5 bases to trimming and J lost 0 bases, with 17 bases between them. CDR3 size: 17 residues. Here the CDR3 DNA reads TGTGCCAGCAGTGCCAGTGGGGACCACTTCTCTGGAAACACCATATATTTT. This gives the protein CASSASGDHFSGNTIYF.

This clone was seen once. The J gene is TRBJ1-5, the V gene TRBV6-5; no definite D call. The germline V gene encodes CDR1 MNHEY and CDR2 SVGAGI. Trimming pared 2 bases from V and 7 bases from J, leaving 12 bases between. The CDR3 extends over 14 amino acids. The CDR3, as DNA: TGTGCCAGCAGTTACAGTCCGGGGAGACAGCCCCAGCATTTT. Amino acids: CASSYSPGRQPQHF.

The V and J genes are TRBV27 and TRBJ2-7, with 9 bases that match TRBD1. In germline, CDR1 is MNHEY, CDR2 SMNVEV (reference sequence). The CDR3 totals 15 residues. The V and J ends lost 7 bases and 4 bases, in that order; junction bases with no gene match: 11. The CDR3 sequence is CASTNTGTGRYEQYF. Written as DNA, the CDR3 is TGTGCCAGCACAAATACCGGGACAGGGAGGTACGAGCAGTACTTC.

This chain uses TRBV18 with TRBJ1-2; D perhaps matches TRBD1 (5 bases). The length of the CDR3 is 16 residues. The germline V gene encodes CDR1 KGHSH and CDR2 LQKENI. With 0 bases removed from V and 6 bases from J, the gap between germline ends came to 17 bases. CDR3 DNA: TGTGCCAGCTCACCACCGTTTGGAGGGGAGTTAGATGGCTACACCTTC. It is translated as CASSPPFGGELDGYTF.

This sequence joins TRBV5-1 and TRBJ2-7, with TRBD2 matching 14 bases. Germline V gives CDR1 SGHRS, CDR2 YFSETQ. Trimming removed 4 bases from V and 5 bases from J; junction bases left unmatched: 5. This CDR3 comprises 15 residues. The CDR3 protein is CASSPGTSGGDEQYF. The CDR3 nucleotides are TGCGCCAGCAGCCCAGGGACTAGCGGGGGTGACGAGCAGTACTTC.

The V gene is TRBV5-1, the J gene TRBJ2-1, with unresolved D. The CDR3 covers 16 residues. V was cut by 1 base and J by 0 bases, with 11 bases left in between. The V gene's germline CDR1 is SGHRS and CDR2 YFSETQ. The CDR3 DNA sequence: TGCGCCAGCAGCTTGAATCGAGCGAGCTCCTACAATGAGCAGTTCTTC. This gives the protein CASSLNRASSYNEQFF.

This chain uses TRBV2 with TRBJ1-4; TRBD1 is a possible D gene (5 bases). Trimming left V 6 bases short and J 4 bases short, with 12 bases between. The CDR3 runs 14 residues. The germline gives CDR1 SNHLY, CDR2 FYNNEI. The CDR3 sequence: CASRTGTDNEKLFF. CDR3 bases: TGTGCCAGCAGGACCGGGACGGATAATGAAAAACTGTTTTTT.

CDR3 loop: CASSQELSNTEAFF. CDR3 bases: TGCGCCAGCAGCCAAGAGCTTTCGAACACTGAAGCTTTCTTT. The chain joins TRBV4-1 to TRBJ1-1; no reliable D call. Germline-derived CDR1 and CDR2 are MGHRA and YSYEKL. V was cut by 0 bases and J by 1 base, with 6 bases left in between. This CDR3 contains 14 residues.

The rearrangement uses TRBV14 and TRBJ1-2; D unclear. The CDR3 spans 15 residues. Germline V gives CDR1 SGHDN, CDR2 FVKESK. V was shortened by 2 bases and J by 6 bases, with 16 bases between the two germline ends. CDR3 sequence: CASSQFFGQGDGYTF. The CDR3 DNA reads TGTGCCAGCAGCCAATTCTTCGGCCAAGGCGATGGCTACACCTTC.

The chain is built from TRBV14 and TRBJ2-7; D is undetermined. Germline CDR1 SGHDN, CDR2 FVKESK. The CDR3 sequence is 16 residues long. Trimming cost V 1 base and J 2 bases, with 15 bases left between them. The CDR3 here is CASSQVLASSTYEQYF. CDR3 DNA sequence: TGTGCCAGCAGCCAAGTATTGGCTAGTTCTACCTACGAGCAGTACTTC.

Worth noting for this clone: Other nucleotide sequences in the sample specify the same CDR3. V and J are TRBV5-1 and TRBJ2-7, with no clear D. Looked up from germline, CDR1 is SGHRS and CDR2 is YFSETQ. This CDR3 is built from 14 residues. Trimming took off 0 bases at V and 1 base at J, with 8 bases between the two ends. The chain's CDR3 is CASSLVGSSYEQYF. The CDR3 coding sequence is TGCGCCAGCAGCTTGGTCGGCAGTTCCTACGAGCAGTACTTC. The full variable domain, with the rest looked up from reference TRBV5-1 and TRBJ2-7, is KAGVTQTPRYLIKTRGQQVTLSCSPISGHRSVSWYQQTPGQGLQFLFEYFSETQRNKGNFPGRFSGRQFSNSRSEMNVSTLELGDSALYLCASSLVGSSYEQYFGPGTRLTVT.

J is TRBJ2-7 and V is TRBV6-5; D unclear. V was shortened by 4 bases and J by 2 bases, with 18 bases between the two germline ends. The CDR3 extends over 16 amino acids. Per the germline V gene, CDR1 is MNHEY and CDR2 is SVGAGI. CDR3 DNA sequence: TGTGCCAGCAGTTCCCTATATCTCGAGGCGGCCTACGAGCAGTACTTC. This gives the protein CASSSLYLEAAYEQYF.

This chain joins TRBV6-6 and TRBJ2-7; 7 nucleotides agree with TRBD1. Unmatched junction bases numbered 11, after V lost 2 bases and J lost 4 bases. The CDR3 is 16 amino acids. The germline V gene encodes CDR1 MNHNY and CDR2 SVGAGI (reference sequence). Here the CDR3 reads CASSYRQGEGQYEQYF. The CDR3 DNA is TGTGCCAGCAGTTACCGACAGGGAGAGGGTCAGTACGAGCAGTACTTC.

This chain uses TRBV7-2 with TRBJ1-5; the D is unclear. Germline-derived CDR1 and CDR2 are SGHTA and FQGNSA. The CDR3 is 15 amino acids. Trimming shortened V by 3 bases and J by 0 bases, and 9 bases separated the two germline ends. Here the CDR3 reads CASSFSGFSNQPQHF. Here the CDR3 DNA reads TGTGCCAGCAGCTTTTCCGGATTTAGCAATCAGCCCCAGCATTTT. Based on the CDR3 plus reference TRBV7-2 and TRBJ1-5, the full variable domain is GAGVSQSPSNKVTEKGKDVELRCDPISGHTALYWYRQSLGQGLEFLIYFQGNSAPDKSGLPSDRFSAERTGGSVSTLTIQRTQQEDSAVYLCASSFSGFSNQPQHFGDGTRLSIL.

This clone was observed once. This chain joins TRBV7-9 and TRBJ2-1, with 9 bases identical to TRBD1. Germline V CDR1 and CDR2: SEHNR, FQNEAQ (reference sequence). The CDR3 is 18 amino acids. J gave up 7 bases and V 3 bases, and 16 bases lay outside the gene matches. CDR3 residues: CASSFRTGVSAPVNEQFF. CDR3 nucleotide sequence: TGTGCCAGCAGCTTCAGGACAGGGGTTTCGGCCCCTGTGAATGAGCAGTTCTTC.

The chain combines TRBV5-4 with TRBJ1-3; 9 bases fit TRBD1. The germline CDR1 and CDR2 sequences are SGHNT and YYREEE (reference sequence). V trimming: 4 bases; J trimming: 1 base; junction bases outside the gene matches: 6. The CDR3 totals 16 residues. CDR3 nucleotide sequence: TGTGCCAGCAGCCCAGGACAGGGGATATCTGGAAACACCATATATTTT. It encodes CASSPGQGISGNTIYF.

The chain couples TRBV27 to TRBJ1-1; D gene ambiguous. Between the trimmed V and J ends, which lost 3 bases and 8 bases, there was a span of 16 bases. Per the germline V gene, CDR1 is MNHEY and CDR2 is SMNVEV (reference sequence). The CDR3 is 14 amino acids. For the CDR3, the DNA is TGTGCCAGCAGTTTCTCAAGCTCAGGCGCCGAAGCTTTCTTT. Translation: CASSFSSSGAEAFF.